The present T cell receptor (beta chain) was sequenced within a study of post-analysis software for immune sequencing data. The overall study: The courses of disease that were included comprised relapsing-remitting, secondary progressive and progressive-relapsing multiple sclerosis. Whole-study findings and limits: A few TRBV segments, TRBV5-6, TRBV5-1 and TRBV20-1 among them, were found more frequent in patients than controls. Strong same-batch co-clustering of samples appeared with F measure clustering. When compared against controls, multiple sclerosis patients showed significantly lower normalized Chao1 diversity.

CDR1 is MNHNY and CDR2 is SVGAGI in the germline V gene (reference sequence). Trimming cost V 0 bases and J 2 bases, with 13 bases left between them. This CDR3 is built from 16 residues. Unique molecular identifiers featured in each of the TCR beta cDNA libraries. Yield was some 500,000 cDNA molecules from roughly 1 to 10 million T cells. A single record per CDR3 protein comes from TCRdb applying MiXCR to the PCR reads. The sample carries a few hundred thousand distinct CDR3 sequences, around 31% recorded once. Note on this clonotype: The target antigen is unknown.

This clonotype originated in a girl aged 2-17 years with multiple sclerosis. Specimen: blood. The rearrangement links TRBV6-6 to TRBJ1-2; TRBD1 might be the D (6 bases). The CDR3 is CASSYSKIGGNYGYTF. The CDR3 DNA sequence: TGTGCCAGCAGTTACTCGAAGATAGGGGGGAACTATGGCTACACCTTC.